The source of this TCR beta chain is a study of blood T cell repertoires in COVID-19. Profiling relied on immunoSEQ multiplex PCR, and the TCRdb table lists in-frame clones only, not all of them. The sample carries roughly 290,000 clones, approximately 84% recorded once. The CDR3 is 15 residues long. V lost 0 bases and J lost 4, with 9 bases in between. Germline V gives CDR1 MNHEY, CDR2 SVGAGI. The sequencing sample was made of peripheral blood. The sequence came from a person aged 65-85 years with COVID-19, enrolled during active disease. The chain combines TRBV6-5 with TRBJ2-2; a weak D match, TRBD2 (6 bases). The CDR3 spells CASSYSRRGTGELFF. The CDR3 DNA follows: TGTGCCAGCAGTTACTCGAGGAGGGGCACCGGGGAGCTGTTTTTT.